One sample yielded the 26 T cell receptor beta chains listed below, sequenced in a study of metastatic and nonmetastatic thyroid tumors. Patients were all untreated before their thyroid surgery. MiXCR was used by TCRdb to re-call the PCR reads. The top ten clones hold 29% of a sample with some 20,000 clones, just over 35% of them seen once. The sample consisted of tumor tissue. All receptors derive from a female donor with papillary thyroid cancer or a benign thyroid nodule (not recorded which). Some clones in this sample may be carry-over from other donors' samples.

This clone was seen a handful of times. A much larger clonotype is one base distant, so this may be a read error. Other nucleotide sequences in the sample specify the same CDR3. The chain joins TRBV6-2 or TRBV6-3 to TRBJ2-1; D is unclear. CDR3 length equals 14 residues. CDR1 is MNHEY, CDR2 SVGEGT, per germline. CDR3 in DNA: TGTGCTAGCAGTTACTCAGGTACTAACAATGAGCAGTTCTTC. It is translated as CASSYSGTNNEQFF.

The genes are TRBV4-2 and TRBJ2-7, with D uncertain. Germline V gives CDR1 LGHNA, CDR2 YNFKEQ. Trimming removed 4 bases at V and 4 bases at J, with 5 bases between. The CDR3 spans 11 residues. CDR3 in amino acids: CASSLGYEQYF. In DNA, the CDR3 is TGTGCCAGCAGCCTCGGATACGAGCAGTACTTC.

The chain is built from TRBV28 and TRBJ1-2, with a tentative D call TRBD1 (5 bases). Per the germline V gene, CDR1 is MDHEN and CDR2 is SYDVKM. This CDR3 is 15 amino acids long. The V end lost 9 bases, the J end lost 5 bases, and 22 bases lay between the germline ends. The CDR3 sequence is CASTSAGISQYGYTF. The CDR3 DNA follows: TGTGCCAGTACCTCAGCAGGGATTTCCCAATATGGCTACACCTTC.

Of note for this clone: This CDR3 is also generated by other DNA sequences in the sample. The chain couples TRBV6-5 to TRBJ1-1, with 7 bases matching TRBD1. The V gene end was trimmed by 0 bases and the J gene end by 4 bases; junction bases not matched to a gene: 2. CDR1 is MNHEY, CDR2 SVGAGI, per germline. The CDR3 runs to 14 residues. CDR3 loop: CASSYSAGGTEAFF. CDR3 nucleotides: TGTGCCAGCAGTTACTCGGCAGGGGGCACTGAAGCTTTCTTT.

This clone was seen a handful of times. This chain uses TRBV6-4 with TRBJ1-2; perhaps TRBD1 as D (5 bases). This CDR3 comprises 15 residues. In germline, CDR1 is MRHNA, CDR2 SNTAGT. V lost 3 bases and J lost 3, with 14 bases in between. The CDR3 region has the DNA TGTGCCAGCAGTGAAGAATGGGGCGCCGACTATGGCTACACCTTC. Translating it yields CASSEEWGADYGYTF.

The J gene is TRBJ2-7, the V gene TRBV11-2; TRBD2 might be the D (5 bases). Germline V gives CDR1 SGHAT, CDR2 FQNNGV. V dropped 2 bases and J dropped 5 bases, with 19 bases sitting between them. The CDR3 runs to 16 residues. The CDR3 bases are TGTGCCAGCAGCTTACCTGGTTTTTCTAGCTGGGACGAGCAGTACTTC. Translated: CASSLPGFSSWDEQYF.

V usage is TRBV5-6 and J usage is TRBJ2-1, with TRBD1 matching 9 bases. Germline CDR1 and CDR2: SGHDT and YYEEEE. J gave up 2 bases and V 2 bases, and 2 bases lay outside the gene matches. CDR3 length: 15 amino acids. CDR3: CASSFGDRAYNEQFF. The CDR3 bases are TGTGCCAGCAGCTTCGGGGACAGGGCCTACAATGAGCAGTTCTTC.

The rearrangement uses TRBV11-3 and TRBJ2-7, with D uncertain. Trimming took 3 bases from V and 4 from J, leaving 7 bases between them. The CDR3 is made up of 12 amino acids. Germline assignment: CDR1 SGHNT and CDR2 YENEEA. The CDR3, as DNA: TGTGCCAGCAGCTTGGTAGGGTACGAGCAGTACTTC. It is translated as CASSLVGYEQYF.

This clone was seen only a few times. This rearrangement joins TRBV10-3 to TRBJ1-5; D gene unclear. From germline, CDR1 is ENHRY and CDR2 SYGVKD. The CDR3 contains 15 residues. V lost 2 bases and J lost 0, with 8 bases in between. CDR3 protein: CAISEGRNSNQPQHF. CDR3 bases: TGTGCCATCAGTGAGGGACGGAATAGCAATCAGCCCCAGCATTTT.

The chain couples TRBV3-1 to TRBJ1-2; 9 bases are a match to TRBD1. The CDR3 length is 15 residues. In germline, CDR1 is LGHDT, CDR2 YNNKEL (reference sequence). V lost 1 base and J lost 4; bases outside the gene matches: 4. The CDR3 reads CASSQVGQGGYGYTF. The CDR3 nucleotides read TGTGCCAGCAGCCAAGTGGGACAGGGTGGCTATGGCTACACCTTC.

This clone has just a few counts. The J gene is TRBJ2-2, the V gene TRBV10-1; a weak D match, TRBD1 (5 bases). From germline, CDR1 is WNHNN and CDR2 SYGVQD (reference sequence). This CDR3 spans 15 amino acids. Deletions cut 4 bases from V and 2 bases from J, with 11 bases between. CDR3 region: CASSVSRANTGELFF. CDR3 in DNA: TGCGCCAGCAGTGTAAGCAGGGCAAACACCGGGGAGCTGTTTTTT.

V usage is TRBV5-1 and J usage is TRBJ1-3; 8 positions match TRBD1. J lost 1 base, V lost 0 bases, and 6 bases had no gene match. CDR1 SGHRS and CDR2 YFSETQ come from the germline V gene. The length of the CDR3 is 17 residues. The CDR3 protein is CASSLGGGQGSGNTIYF. CDR3 sequence (DNA): TGCGCCAGCAGCTTGGGCGGAGGACAGGGATCTGGAAACACCATATATTTT.

This chain joins TRBV20-1 and TRBJ2-1; 10 nucleotides agree with TRBD2. Germline V lookup: CDR1 DFQATT, CDR2 SNEGSKA (reference sequence). The CDR3 spans 16 residues. The ends lost 1 base at V and 1 base at J; junction bases unmatched: 4. The CDR3, as DNA: TGCAGTGCTAGAGGGGCTAGCGGGAGATCCTACAATGAGCAGTTCTTC. The encoded protein is CSARGASGRSYNEQFF.

This clone was seen a handful of times. This chain connects TRBV6-4 to TRBJ1-1; D gene uncertain. This CDR3 contains 14 residues. The germline V and J ends were trimmed by 6 bases and 1 base, with 12 bases remaining between them. Per the germline V gene, CDR1 is MRHNA and CDR2 is SNTAGT. This CDR3 is CASRDTDKNTEAFF. CDR3 bases: TGTGCCAGCAGAGATACAGACAAGAACACTGAAGCTTTCTTT.

The chain carries TRBV27 and TRBJ2-3; possibly TRBD2 for D (7 bases). The CDR3 has 14 amino acids. The germline V gene has CDR1 MNHEY and CDR2 SMNVEV (reference sequence). Trimming shortened V by 6 bases and J by 7 bases, and 17 bases separated the two germline ends. This CDR3 reads CASRGGGRGYTQYF. CDR3 coding DNA: TGTGCCAGCAGAGGAGGGGGGAGGGGGTATACGCAGTATTTT.

This sequence joins TRBV5-1 and TRBJ1-1; no reliable D call. The germline gives CDR1 SGHRS, CDR2 YFSETQ. This CDR3 is built from 13 residues. The ends were cut back, 2 bases at V and 1 base at J, with 6 bases in the middle. CDR3 loop: CASSLAKNTEAFF. CDR3 coding DNA: TGCGCCAGCAGCTTAGCGAAGAACACTGAAGCTTTCTTT.

V is TRBV13 and J is TRBJ2-7; either TRBD1 or TRBD2 may fit D (5 bases each). Germline V lookup: CDR1 PRHDT, CDR2 FYEKMQ (reference sequence). This CDR3 has 14 residues. V dropped 2 bases and J dropped 2 bases, with 10 bases sitting between them. CDR3 coding DNA: TGTGCCAGCAGCTTAAGGGGAGTAGCCTACGAGCAGTACTTC. It codes for CASSLRGVAYEQYF.

This clone showed up just a few times. V gene TRBV6-5 combines with J gene TRBJ2-7, with TRBD2 as a possible D gene (5 bases). V lost 2 bases, J lost 6 bases, and 11 bases lay in between. The germline V gene has CDR1 MNHEY and CDR2 SVGAGI. The CDR3 totals 13 residues. This chain's CDR3 is CASSYGLASEQYF. CDR3 DNA sequence: TGTGCCAGCAGTTACGGGCTAGCTAGCGAGCAGTACTTC.

The V and J genes are TRBV28 and TRBJ2-7; 7 bases are shared with TRBD1. Germline V gene data show CDR1 as MDHEN and CDR2 as SYDVKM. The CDR3 totals 13 residues. After removal of 7 bases from V and 0 bases from J, the junction contained 3 bases not matched to a gene. This CDR3 is CASTWDSSYEQYF. DNA of the CDR3: TGTGCCAGCACCTGGGACAGCTCCTACGAGCAGTACTTC.

J is TRBJ2-2 and V is TRBV2; D is ambiguous. CDR3 length: 12 amino acids. Germline V gene lookup returns CDR1 SNHLY and CDR2 FYNNEI. Trimming stripped 3 bases from V and 6 bases from J, with 5 bases between. This CDR3 reads CASSETAGELFF. In nucleotides, the CDR3 is TGTGCCAGCAGTGAGACGGCCGGGGAGCTGTTTTTT.

The chain combines TRBV5-4 with TRBJ2-7, with 10 nucleotides matching TRBD1. This CDR3 contains 14 residues. V lost 2 bases to trimming and J lost 4 bases; unmatched junction nucleotides: 3. Germline V CDR1 and CDR2: SGHNT, YYREEE (reference sequence). In nucleotides, the CDR3 is TGTGCCAGCAGCTTACCGGGACAGGGGTACGAGCAGTACTTC. It codes for CASSLPGQGYEQYF.

CDR3: CASSQERGSSYEQYF. For the CDR3, the DNA is TGCGCCAGCAGCCAGGAGAGGGGGTCCTCCTACGAGCAGTACTTC. V and J are TRBV4-1 and TRBJ2-7; TRBD1 is a possible D gene (6 bases). Germline-derived CDR1 and CDR2 are MGHRA and YSYEKL. The CDR3 is 15 residues long. V gave up 3 bases and J gave up 0 bases, with 12 bases separating them.

Only a few counts were recorded for this clone. V is TRBV12-3 or TRBV12-4 and J is TRBJ1-1; no clear D. The CDR3 sequence is 12 residues long. V lost 8 bases and J lost 4, with 11 bases in between. The CDR3 is CASLGMGTEAFF. CDR3 DNA: TGTGCCAGCCTAGGGATGGGCACTGAAGCTTTCTTT.

This chain uses TRBV20-1 with TRBJ1-2, with unresolved D. The V and J ends lost 0 bases and 6 bases respectively, with 5 bases between them. The CDR3 has 11 residues. From germline, CDR1 is DFQATT and CDR2 SNEGSKA (reference sequence). In nucleotides, the CDR3 is TGCAGTGCTAGAGATTTGAATGGCTACACCTTC. Its protein product is CSARDLNGYTF.

The rearrangement joins TRBV25-1 to TRBJ2-5; 8 bases align to TRBD1. CDR3 length: 15 residues. The V gene end was trimmed by 4 bases and the J gene end by 4 bases; junction bases not matched to a gene: 8. In germline, CDR1 is MGHDK, CDR2 SYGVNS. CDR3 residues: CASSARDRFGETQYF. DNA for the CDR3: TGTGCCAGCAGTGCCCGGGACAGGTTCGGAGAGACCCAGTACTTC. The entire variable domain, with the rest obtained from reference TRBV25-1 and TRBJ2-5, is as follows: EADIYQTPRYLVIGTGKKITLECSQTMGHDKMYWYQQDPGMELHLIHYSYGVNSTEKGDLSSESTVSRIRTEHFPLTLESARPSHTSQYLCASSARDRFGETQYFGPGTRLLVL.

This clone was detected a few times. V and J are TRBV6-1 and TRBJ2-1; 13 bases agree with TRBD2. The V gene end was trimmed by 7 bases and the J gene end by 4 bases; junction bases not matched to a gene: 4. This CDR3 is built from 15 residues. CDR1 is MNHNS and CDR2 is SASEGT in the germline V gene. The CDR3 protein is CASMRGLAGYNEQFF. The CDR3 DNA reads as TGTGCCAGCATGAGGGGACTAGCGGGATACAATGAGCAGTTCTTC.